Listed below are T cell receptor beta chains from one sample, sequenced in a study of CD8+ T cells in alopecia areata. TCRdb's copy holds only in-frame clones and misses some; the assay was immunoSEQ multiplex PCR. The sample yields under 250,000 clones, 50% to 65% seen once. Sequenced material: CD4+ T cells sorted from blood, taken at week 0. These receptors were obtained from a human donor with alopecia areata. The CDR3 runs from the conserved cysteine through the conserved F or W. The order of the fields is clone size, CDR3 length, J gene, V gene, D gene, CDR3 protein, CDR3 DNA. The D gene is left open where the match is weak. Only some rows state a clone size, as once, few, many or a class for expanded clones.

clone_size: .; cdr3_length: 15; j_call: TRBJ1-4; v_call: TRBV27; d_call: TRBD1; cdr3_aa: CASSLSGQGPEKLFF; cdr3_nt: TGTGCCAGCAGTTTATCGGGACAGGGTCCCGAAAAACTGTTTTTT
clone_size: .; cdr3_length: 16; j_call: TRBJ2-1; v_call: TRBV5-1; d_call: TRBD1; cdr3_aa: CASSLGGGRSYNEQFF; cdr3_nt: TGCGCCAGCAGCTTGGGAGGGGGCAGGTCCTACAATGAGCAGTTCTTC
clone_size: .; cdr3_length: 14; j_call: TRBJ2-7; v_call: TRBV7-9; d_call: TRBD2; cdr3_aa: CASSSRDYNSEQYF; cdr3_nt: TGTGCCAGCAGCTCCCGGGACTACAATTCCGAGCAGTACTTC
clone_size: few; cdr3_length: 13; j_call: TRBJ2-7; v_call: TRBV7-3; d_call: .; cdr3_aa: CASSYGRGYEQYF; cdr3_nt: TGTGCCAGCAGCTACGGACGAGGCTACGAGCAGTACTTC
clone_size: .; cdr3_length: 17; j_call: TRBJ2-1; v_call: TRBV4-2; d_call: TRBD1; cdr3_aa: CASSQDGDSPNGKQQFF; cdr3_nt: TGTGCCAGCAGCCAAGATGGGGACAGCCCGAACGGAAAACAGCAGTTCTTC
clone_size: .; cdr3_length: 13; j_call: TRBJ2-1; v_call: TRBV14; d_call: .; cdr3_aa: CASSQGPMSPQFF; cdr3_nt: TGTGCCAGCAGCCAAGGCCCAATGAGTCCGCAGTTCTTC
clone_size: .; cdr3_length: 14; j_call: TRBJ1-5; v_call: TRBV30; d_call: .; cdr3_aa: CAWSGTGYGQPQHF; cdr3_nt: TGTGCCTGGAGCGGAACAGGGTACGGCCAGCCCCAGCATTTT
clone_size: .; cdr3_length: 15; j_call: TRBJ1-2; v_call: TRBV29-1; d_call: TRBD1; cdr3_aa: CSVEDYPGQIYGYTF; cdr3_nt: TGCAGCGTTGAAGATTACCCGGGACAGATCTATGGCTACACCTTC
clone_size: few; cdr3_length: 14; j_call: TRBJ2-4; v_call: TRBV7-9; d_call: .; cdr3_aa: CASSPGYTKNIQYF; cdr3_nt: TGTGCCAGCAGCCCAGGATATACCAAAAACATTCAGTACTTC
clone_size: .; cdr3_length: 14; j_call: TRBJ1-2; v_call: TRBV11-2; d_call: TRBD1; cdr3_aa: CASSPSTGGYGYTF; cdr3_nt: TGTGCCAGCAGCCCCTCGACAGGGGGGTATGGCTACACCTTC
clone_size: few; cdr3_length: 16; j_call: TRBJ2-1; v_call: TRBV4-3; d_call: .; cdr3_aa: CASSQLDLISYNEQFF; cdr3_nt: TGCGCCAGCAGCCAGCTAGATCTGATCTCCTACAATGAGCAGTTCTTC
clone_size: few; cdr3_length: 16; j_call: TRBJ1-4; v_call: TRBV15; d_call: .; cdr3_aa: CATSREGTRGNEKLFF; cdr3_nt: TGTGCCACCAGCAGAGAGGGTACCAGGGGTAATGAAAAACTGTTTTTT
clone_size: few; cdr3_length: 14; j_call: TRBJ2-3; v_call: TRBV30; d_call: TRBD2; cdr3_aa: CAWSSGRAVDTQYF; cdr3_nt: TGTGCCTGGAGTAGCGGGAGGGCCGTAGATACGCAGTATTTT
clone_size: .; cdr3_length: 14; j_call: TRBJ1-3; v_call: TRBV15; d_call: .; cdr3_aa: CATGERGSGNTIYF; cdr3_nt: TGTGCCACCGGCGAAAGGGGTTCCGGAAACACCATATATTTT
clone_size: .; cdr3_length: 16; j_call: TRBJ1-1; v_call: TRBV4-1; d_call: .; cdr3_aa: CASSQGVARKNTEAFF; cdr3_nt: TGCGCCAGCAGCCAAGGAGTAGCCCGGAAGAACACTGAAGCTTTCTTT
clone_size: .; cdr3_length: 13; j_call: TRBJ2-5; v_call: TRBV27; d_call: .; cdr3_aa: CASSSGRQETQYF; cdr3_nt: TGTGCCAGCAGTTCGGGACGTCAAGAGACCCAGTACTTC
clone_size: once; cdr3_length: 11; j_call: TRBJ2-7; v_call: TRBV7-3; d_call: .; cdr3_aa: CASSLGGKQYF; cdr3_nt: TGTGCCAGCAGCTTAGGTGGAAAGCAGTACTTC
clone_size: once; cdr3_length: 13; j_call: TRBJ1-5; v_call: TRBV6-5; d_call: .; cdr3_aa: CASRPTGDQPQHF; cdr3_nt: TGTGCCAGCAGACCGACGGGGGATCAGCCCCAGCATTTT
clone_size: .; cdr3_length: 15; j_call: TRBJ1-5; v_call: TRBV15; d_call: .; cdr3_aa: CATSRRQNSNQPQHF; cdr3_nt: TGTGCCACCAGCAGGAGACAGAATAGCAATCAGCCCCAGCATTTT
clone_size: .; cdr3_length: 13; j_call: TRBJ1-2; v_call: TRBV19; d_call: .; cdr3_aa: CASSILQGYGYTF; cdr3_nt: TGTGCCAGTAGTATTCTGCAGGGCTATGGCTACACCTTC
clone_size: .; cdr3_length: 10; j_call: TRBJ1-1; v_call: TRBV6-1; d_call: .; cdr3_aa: CASSYTEAFF; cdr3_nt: TGTGCCAGCAGTTACACTGAAGCTTTCTTT
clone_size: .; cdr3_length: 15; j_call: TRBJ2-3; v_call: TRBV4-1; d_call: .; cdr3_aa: CASSQVVGGPDTQYF; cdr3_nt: TGCGCCAGCAGCCAGGTCGTGGGGGGGCCAGATACGCAGTATTTT
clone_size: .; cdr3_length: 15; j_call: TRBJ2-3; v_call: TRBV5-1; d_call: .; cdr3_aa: CASSSPGASTDTQYF; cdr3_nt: TGCGCCAGCAGCTCCCCGGGGGCGAGCACAGATACGCAGTATTTT
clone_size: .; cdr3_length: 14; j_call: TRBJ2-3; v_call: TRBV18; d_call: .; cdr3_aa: CASSPTPSTDTQYF; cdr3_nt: TGTGCCAGCTCACCGACTCCGAGCACAGATACGCAGTATTTT